This T cell receptor beta chain was sequenced for a study of T cell changes during pregnancy in multiple sclerosis. The CDR3 extends over 13 amino acids. Germline loops: CDR1 SNHLY, CDR2 FYNNEI. V was pared by 8 bases and J by 6 bases, with 13 bases between. The protocol was immunoSEQ multiplex PCR, while the TCRdb copy is restricted to in-frame clones and leaves out a portion. The sample consists of roughly 80,000 clones, 75% to 90% of them appearing once. The material sequenced was peripheral blood, taken before pregnancy. The receptor was derived from a female donor with multiple sclerosis, enrolled in a pregnancy study. The V gene is TRBV2, the J gene TRBJ2-2, with TRBD2 as a possible D gene (5 bases). The chain's CDR3 is CASARRGPGELFF. The CDR3 nucleotides read TGTGCCAGCGCTCGCAGAGGGCCCGGGGAGCTGTTTTTT. The entire variable domain, with the rest obtained from reference TRBV2 and TRBJ2-2, is as follows: EPEVTQTPSHQVTQMGQEVILRCVPISNHLYFYWYRQILGQKVEFLVSFYNNEISEKSEIFDDQFSVERPDGSNFTLKIRSTKLEDSAMYFCASARRGPGELFFGEGSRLTVL.